This entry lists 15 T cell receptor beta chains sequenced from one sample in a study of blood T cell repertoires in COVID-19. This table comes from immunoSEQ multiplex PCR, and its TCRdb copy is limited to in-frame clones, with some not included. Here the sample spans roughly 100,000 clones, 70% to 90% being singletons. Sequenced: peripheral blood. These receptors were taken from a man in his forties or fifties in a cohort sampled during active COVID-19.

CDR3 amino acids: CASSLAPIAGGGQDTQYF. The CDR3 DNA reads TGTGCCAGCAGCTTAGCCCCAATAGCGGGGGGGGGCCAAGATACGCAGTATTTT. The V call is TRBV7-6, the J call TRBJ2-3; 11 bases align to TRBD2. The CDR3 consists of 18 residues. V gave up 0 bases and J gave up 5 bases; unmatched junction bases: 10. CDR1 is SGHVS and CDR2 is FNYEAQ in the germline V gene. The whole variable domain, remainder taken from reference TRBV7-6 and TRBJ2-3, is GAGVSQSPRYKVTKRGQDVALRCDPISGHVSLYWYRQALGQGPEFLTYFNYEAQQDKSGLPNDRFSAERPEGSISTLTIQRTEQRDSAMYRCASSLAPIAGGGQDTQYFGPGTRLTVL.

The chain joins TRBV11-2 to TRBJ2-5; the D is unclear. The CDR3 extends over 15 amino acids. Trimming took off 2 bases at V and 0 bases at J, with 10 bases between the two ends. Germline values: CDR1 SGHAT, CDR2 FQNNGV. CDR3 sequence: CASSLYPRYQETQYF. For the CDR3, the DNA is TGTGCCAGCAGCTTATACCCGAGGTACCAAGAGACCCAGTACTTC.

V and J are TRBV3-1 (or the pseudogene TRBV3-2) and TRBJ2-3; D might be TRBD2 (5 bases). Germline values: CDR1 LGHDT, CDR2 YNNKEL (reference sequence). V was trimmed by 8 bases and J by 1 base, leaving 34 bases between them. This CDR3 comprises 21 residues. The CDR3 sequence: CASDQRGGFHISKTGTDTQYF. CDR3 coding DNA: TGTGCCAGCGATCAGCGTGGCGGGTTCCATATATCAAAAACAGGCACAGATACGCAGTATTTT.

This clone has more than one count but fewer than ten. V gene TRBV6-5 combines with J gene TRBJ2-7, with TRBD1 as a possible D gene (6 bases). CDR1 MNHEY and CDR2 SVGAGI come from the germline V gene. There are 14 residues in the CDR3. The V gene lost 6 bases and the J gene lost 0 bases, with 12 bases spanning the gap. For the CDR3, the DNA is TGTGCCAGCAGAACCGGACAGAGCTCCTACGAGCAGTACGTC. Translated: CASRTGQSSYEQYV.

This clone appeared a single time. This chain connects TRBV5-1 to TRBJ1-1; D possibly corresponds to TRBD1 (5 bases). The CDR3 covers 14 residues. The V gene lost 4 bases and the J gene lost 1 base, with 11 bases spanning the gap. The germline CDR1 and CDR2 sequences are SGHRS and YFSETQ. Here the CDR3 DNA reads TGCGCCAGCAGCGTTTACGGACAGAACACTGAAGCTTTCTTT. This translates into CASSVYGQNTEAFF.

The V gene is TRBV19, the J gene TRBJ2-5, with 9 bases that match TRBD2. There are 16 residues in the CDR3. CDR1 is LNHDA and CDR2 is SQIVND in the germline V gene (reference sequence). V lost 5 bases, J lost 0 bases, and 7 bases stayed unmatched. CDR3 sequence reads: CASSLRVAGDQETQYF. CDR3 nucleotide sequence: TGTGCCAGTAGTCTCCGGGTAGCGGGGGACCAAGAGACCCAGTACTTC. The entire variable domain, with the rest obtained from reference TRBV19 and TRBJ2-5, is as follows: DGGITQSPKYLFRKEGQNVTLSCEQNLNHDAMYWYRQDPGQGLRLIYYSQIVNDFQKGDIAEGYSVSREKKESFPLTVTSAQKNPTAFYLCASSLRVAGDQETQYFGPGTRLLVL.

The V gene is TRBV4-1, the J gene TRBJ2-3, with 14 bases lining up with TRBD2. V dropped 2 bases and J dropped 1; count of bases not matched to a gene: 8. Germline CDR1 is MGHRA and CDR2 is YSYEKL. This CDR3 has 19 residues. DNA for the CDR3: TGCGCCAGCAGCCAATCCGGGACTAGCGGGGGCCAACGCACAGATACGCAGTATTTT. Translated, it gives CASSQSGTSGGQRTDTQYF.

The chain combines TRBV6-2 or TRBV6-3 with TRBJ2-7; 7 nucleotides line up with TRBD1. The trim removed 2 bases at V and 3 bases at J, leaving 10 bases unmatched. In germline, CDR1 is MNHEY, CDR2 SVGEGT. This CDR3 is 16 amino acids long. Here the CDR3 reads CASSYTKQGNHYEQYF. The CDR3 nucleotides read TGTGCCAGCAGTTACACAAAACAGGGGAATCACTACGAGCAGTACTTC.

This clone appeared a single time. Other nucleotide sequences from this sample produce the same CDR3. The chain links TRBV20-1 to TRBJ2-3; 7 nucleotides line up with TRBD1. Losses at the gene ends were 6 bases for V and 3 bases for J; bases not matched to a gene: 0. The germline CDR1 and CDR2 sequences are DFQATT and SNEGSKA (reference sequence). The CDR3 has 11 residues. The CDR3 bases are TGCAGTGCCAGGGGGACAGATACGCAGTATTTT. Translating gives CSARGTDTQYF.

The chain couples TRBV6-2 or TRBV6-3 to TRBJ2-1; 11 nucleotides match TRBD2. The CDR3 runs to 15 residues. CDR1 and CDR2 (germline): MNHEY, SVGEGT. J lost 4 bases, V lost 5 bases, and 4 bases had no gene match. The DNA of the CDR3 is TGTGCCAGCAGTATAGCGGGGGGGAAGTACAATGAGCAGTTCTTC. Amino acids: CASSIAGGKYNEQFF.

The V and J genes are TRBV11-3 and TRBJ2-1, with 8 bases matching TRBD1. The V gene end was trimmed by 1 base and the J gene end by 4 bases; junction bases not matched to a gene: 9. The CDR3 extends over 17 amino acids. Germline values: CDR1 SGHNT, CDR2 YENEEA. Written as DNA, the CDR3 is TGTGCCAGCAGCTTAGTGGGATGGGGGACAGGATACAATGAGCAGTTCTTC. It translates to CASSLVGWGTGYNEQFF.

J is TRBJ2-7 and V is TRBV28; D perhaps matches TRBD2 (6 bases). Trimming pared 8 bases from V and 3 bases from J, leaving 20 bases between. CDR1 MDHEN and CDR2 SYDVKM come from the germline V gene. CDR3 size: 15 residues. In DNA form, the CDR3 reads TGTGCCAGCCTAGGAGGGACTCCTTCACACTACGAGCAGTACGTC. Translating gives CASLGGTPSHYEQYV.

The V and J genes are TRBV4-2 and TRBJ2-5; 9 bases line up with TRBD1. CDR3 length: 14 amino acids. Germline V gives CDR1 LGHNA, CDR2 YNFKEQ. The ends lost 1 base at V and 5 bases at J; junction bases unmatched: 2. CDR3 nucleotide sequence: TGTGCCAGCAGCCAAGGGACAGGGGTCGAGACCCAGTACTTC. Protein sequence: CASSQGTGVETQYF.

CDR3 region: CASSLTENTEAFF. The DNA for the CDR3 is TGTGCCAGCAGCCTGACAGAGAACACTGAAGCTTTCTTT. The rearrangement joins TRBV7-9 to TRBJ1-1, with a tentative D call TRBD1 (5 bases). This CDR3 has 13 residues. CDR1 is SEHNR, CDR2 FQNEAQ, per germline (reference sequence). With 5 bases removed from V and 1 base from J, the gap between germline ends came to 8 bases.

This sequence joins TRBV10-2 and TRBJ1-5; D not resolved. The CDR3 is made up of 14 amino acids. CDR1 and CDR2 from the germline V gene are WSHSY and SAAADI. Deletions cut 3 bases from V and 2 bases from J, with 8 bases between. CDR3 nucleotide sequence: TGCGCCAGCAGTGAAACCTATGGCAATCAGCCCCAGCATTTT. Its translation: CASSETYGNQPQHF.